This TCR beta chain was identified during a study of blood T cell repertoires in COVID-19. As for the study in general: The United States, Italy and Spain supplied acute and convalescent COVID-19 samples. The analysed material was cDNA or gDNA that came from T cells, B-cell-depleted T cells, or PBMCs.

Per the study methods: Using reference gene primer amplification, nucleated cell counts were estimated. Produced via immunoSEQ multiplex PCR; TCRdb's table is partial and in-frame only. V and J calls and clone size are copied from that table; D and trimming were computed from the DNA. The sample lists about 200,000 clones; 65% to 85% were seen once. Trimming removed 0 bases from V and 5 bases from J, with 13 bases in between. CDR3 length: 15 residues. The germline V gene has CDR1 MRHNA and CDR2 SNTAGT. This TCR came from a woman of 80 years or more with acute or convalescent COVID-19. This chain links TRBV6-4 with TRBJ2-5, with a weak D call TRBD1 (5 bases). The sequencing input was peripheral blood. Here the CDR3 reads CASSDSGVVGETQYF. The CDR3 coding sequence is TGTGCCAGCAGTGACTCAGGGGTCGTTGGGGAGACCCAGTACTTC.